Listed below are T cell receptor beta chains from one sample, sequenced in a study of T cell changes during pregnancy in multiple sclerosis. The assay was immunoSEQ multiplex PCR, and TCRdb's table has in-frame clones only and misses some. The sample lists tens of thousands of clones, around 90% occurring once. This specimen consisted of CD4+ T cells from peripheral blood mononuclear cells, obtained in the third trimester of pregnancy. All receptors derive from a female donor with multiple sclerosis, enrolled in a pregnancy study. The CDR3 runs from the conserved cysteine through the conserved F or W. The order of the fields is J gene, clone size, D gene, V gene, CDR3 protein, CDR3 DNA. A D gene is named only where the DNA matches it firmly. Clone size is not always given. Where it is, it says once, few, many or a class for expanded clones.

J: TRBJ1-5; size: NA; D: NA; V: TRBV2; CDR3: CASKGQVNQPQHF; DNA: TGTGCCAGCAAGGGGCAGGTCAATCAGCCCCAGCATTTT
J: TRBJ1-2; size: NA; D: NA; V: TRBV30; CDR3: CAWSDSIYYGYTF; DNA: TGTGCCTGGAGTGACTCGATCTACTATGGCTACACCTTC
J: TRBJ2-7; size: NA; D: TRBD1; V: TRBV28; CDR3: CATFVQGASDEQYF; DNA: TGTGCCACCTTTGTACAGGGGGCGTCTGACGAGCAGTACTTC
J: TRBJ2-3; size: NA; D: NA; V: TRBV27; CDR3: CASKGPGYPDTQYF; DNA: TGTGCCAGCAAGGGTCCGGGGTATCCAGATACGCAGTATTTT
J: TRBJ2-6; size: NA; D: TRBD2; V: TRBV19; CDR3: CASIGAGAGANVLTF; DNA: TGTGCCAGTATTGGGGCGGGGGCTGGGGCCAACGTCCTGACTTTC
J: TRBJ2-5; size: once; D: NA; V: TRBV5-4; CDR3: CASSLESYQETQYF; DNA: TGTGCCAGCAGCTTGGAAAGCTACCAAGAGACCCAGTACTTC
J: TRBJ2-6; size: NA; D: TRBD1; V: TRBV30; CDR3: CAWSPMGNRGHASGANVLTF; DNA: TGTGCCTGGAGCCCCATGGGGAACAGGGGACACGCCTCTGGGGCCAACGTCCTGACTTTC
J: TRBJ2-7; size: NA; D: TRBD2; V: TRBV7-9; CDR3: CASSKTSGRSEQYF; DNA: TGTGCCAGCAGCAAAACTAGCGGGAGAAGCGAGCAGTACTTC
J: TRBJ2-1; size: NA; D: NA; V: TRBV2; CDR3: CASSERDEQFF; DNA: TGTGCCAGCAGTGAACGGGATGAGCAGTTCTTC
J: TRBJ2-7; size: NA; D: TRBD2; V: TRBV7-2; CDR3: CASSRSSGSSYEQYF; DNA: TGTGCCAGCAGCCGCTCTAGCGGGTCGTCCTACGAGCAGTACTTC
J: TRBJ1-5; size: NA; D: NA; V: TRBV19; CDR3: CASTQGRRERSNQPQHF; DNA: TGTGCCAGTACCCAAGGGAGGCGGGAGCGAAGCAATCAGCCCCAGCATTTT
J: TRBJ2-2; size: NA; D: TRBD1; V: TRBV7-2; CDR3: CASQGQTNTGELFF; DNA: TGTGCCAGTCAGGGACAGACAAACACCGGGGAGCTGTTTTTT
J: TRBJ2-7; size: NA; D: TRBD2; V: TRBV27; CDR3: CASRSFLTSGRSYEQYF; DNA: TGTGCCAGCAGGTCCTTTTTAACTAGCGGGAGGTCCTACGAGCAGTACTTC
J: TRBJ2-5; size: NA; D: NA; V: TRBV11-2; CDR3: CASSLGGGDETQYF; DNA: TGTGCCAGCAGCTTAGGAGGGGGGGATGAGACCCAGTACTTC
J: TRBJ2-4; size: NA; D: TRBD2; V: TRBV30; CDR3: CAWSPPGLARFKNIQYF; DNA: TGTGCCTGGAGTCCCCCAGGACTAGCCCGCTTTAAAAACATTCAGTACTTC
J: TRBJ2-7; size: NA; D: NA; V: TRBV19; CDR3: CASSTQTAPYEQYF; DNA: TGTGCCAGTAGTACCCAGACAGCCCCCTACGAGCAGTACTTC
J: TRBJ2-3; size: NA; D: NA; V: TRBV6-1; CDR3: CASSEAGGGDTQYF; DNA: TGTGCCAGCAGTGAAGCGGGAGGAGGAGATACGCAGTATTTT
J: TRBJ1-5; size: NA; D: TRBD1; V: TRBV2; CDR3: CATTTGENQPQHF; DNA: TGTGCCACAACTACAGGGGAGAATCAGCCCCAGCATTTT
J: TRBJ2-2; size: medium-sized; D: NA; V: TRBV11-2; CDR3: CASSLGSANTGELFF; DNA: TGTGCCAGCAGCTTGGGCTCCGCGAACACCGGGGAGCTGTTTTTT
J: TRBJ1-2; size: NA; D: NA; V: TRBV28; CDR3: CASSLTVRGYTF; DNA: TGTGCCAGCAGTCTAACAGTTAGAGGCTACACCTTC
J: TRBJ2-7; size: NA; D: NA; V: TRBV5-1; CDR3: CASSLAPTPEYEQYF; DNA: TGCGCCAGCAGCTTGGCCCCGACTCCTGAATACGAGCAGTACTTC
J: TRBJ2-3; size: once; D: TRBD2; V: TRBV6-1; CDR3: CASRTSGNADTQYF; DNA: TGTGCCAGCAGGACTAGCGGGAACGCAGATACGCAGTATTTT
J: TRBJ1-1; size: NA; D: NA; V: TRBV6-1; CDR3: CASSEPSDRNWYTEAFF; DNA: TGTGCCAGCAGTGAACCTTCAGACAGAAATTGGTACACTGAAGCTTTCTTT
J: TRBJ1-5; size: NA; D: TRBD1; V: TRBV18; CDR3: CASSRGQGAGQPQHF; DNA: TGTGCCAGCTCACGGGGACAGGGGGCGGGTCAGCCCCAGCATTTT
J: TRBJ2-1; size: NA; D: TRBD2; V: TRBV6-5; CDR3: CASSYRPGGYNEQFF; DNA: TGTGCCAGCAGTTACCGCCCGGGAGGATACAATGAGCAGTTCTTC
J: TRBJ1-1; size: NA; D: TRBD1; V: TRBV2; CDR3: CASSWTGGNTEAFF; DNA: TGTGCCAGCAGTTGGACAGGGGGGAACACTGAAGCTTTCTTT
J: TRBJ1-1; size: NA; D: TRBD1; V: TRBV18; CDR3: CASSPQRGHTEAFF; DNA: TGTGCCAGCTCACCACAGAGGGGGCACACTGAAGCTTTCTTT
J: TRBJ1-3; size: NA; D: TRBD1; V: TRBV25-1; CDR3: CASSDSQGSYSGNTIYF; DNA: TGTGCCAGCAGTGACTCACAGGGGTCTTACTCCGGAAACACCATATATTTT
J: TRBJ1-5; size: NA; D: NA; V: TRBV28; CDR3: CASSLFRTVPNQPQHF; DNA: TGTGCCAGCAGTTTATTTAGGACAGTTCCCAATCAGCCCCAGCATTTT
J: TRBJ2-6; size: NA; D: NA; V: TRBV7-2; CDR3: CASSLQGGAGANVLTF; DNA: TGTGCCAGCAGCTTACAGGGGGGAGCTGGGGCCAACGTCCTGACTTTC
J: TRBJ2-7; size: NA; D: TRBD2; V: TRBV6-1; CDR3: CASSALAGSSYEQYF; DNA: TGTGCCAGCAGTGCATTAGCGGGCAGCTCCTACGAGCAGTACTTC
J: TRBJ2-1; size: NA; D: TRBD1; V: TRBV7-9; CDR3: CASSLVTGQGNNEQFF; DNA: TGTGCCAGCAGCTTAGTTACGGGACAGGGGAACAATGAGCAGTTCTTC
J: TRBJ2-1; size: NA; D: TRBD2; V: TRBV6-1; CDR3: CASTHRLAGSNEQFF; DNA: TGTGCCAGCACCCATAGACTAGCGGGAAGTAATGAGCAGTTCTTC
J: TRBJ2-7; size: NA; D: NA; V: TRBV30; CDR3: CAWSVGVRYEQYF; DNA: TGTGCCTGGAGTGTAGGGGTTCGTTACGAGCAGTACTTC
J: TRBJ1-3; size: once; D: NA; V: TRBV4-1; CDR3: CASSHPGSGNTIYF; DNA: TGCGCCAGCAGCCATCCAGGCTCTGGAAACACCATATATTTT
J: TRBJ2-5; size: NA; D: TRBD2; V: TRBV4-1; CDR3: CASSQGSGTIPQETQYF; DNA: TGCGCCAGCAGCCAAGGCTCCGGGACTATTCCCCAAGAGACCCAGTACTTC
J: TRBJ2-7; size: NA; D: NA; V: TRBV28; CDR3: CASSSVAVPPYEQYF; DNA: TGTGCCAGCAGTTCGGTAGCGGTACCACCCTACGAGCAGTACTTC
J: TRBJ2-1; size: NA; D: NA; V: TRBV9; CDR3: CASSVKDTKQFF; DNA: TGTGCCAGCAGCGTAAAGGACACCAAGCAGTTCTTC
J: TRBJ1-1; size: NA; D: TRBD1; V: TRBV5-6; CDR3: CASSGGQGAPNTEAFF; DNA: TGTGCCAGCAGCGGGGGACAGGGGGCCCCGAACACTGAAGCTTTCTTT
J: TRBJ2-2; size: NA; D: NA; V: TRBV6-6; CDR3: CASSPLVTTGELFF; DNA: TGTGCCAGCAGCCCTTTAGTAACCACCGGGGAGCTGTTTTTT
J: TRBJ2-7; size: NA; D: NA; V: TRBV5-4; CDR3: CASSLGSRRTPYEQYF; DNA: TGTGCCAGCAGCTTAGGTAGTCGGCGGACTCCTTACGAGCAGTACTTC
J: TRBJ2-6; size: NA; D: NA; V: TRBV4-1; CDR3: CASSQGSSISGANVLTF; DNA: TGCGCCAGCAGCCAAGGTTCCAGTATCTCTGGGGCCAACGTCCTGACTTTC
J: TRBJ1-5; size: NA; D: TRBD1; V: TRBV5-1; CDR3: CASSPGQGSNQPQHF; DNA: TGCGCCAGCAGCCCAGGACAGGGATCCAATCAGCCCCAGCATTTT
J: TRBJ1-5; size: NA; D: TRBD1; V: TRBV28; CDR3: CASSQWDRGPLNQPQHF; DNA: TGTGCCAGCAGCCAGTGGGACAGGGGCCCTCTCAATCAGCCCCAGCATTTT
J: TRBJ1-2; size: few; D: NA; V: TRBV30; CDR3: CAWRLSGGYTF; DNA: TGTGCCTGGAGGCTATCGGGAGGCTACACCTTC
J: TRBJ2-5; size: NA; D: NA; V: TRBV5-1; CDR3: CASSFTGRGKETQYF; DNA: TGCGCCAGCAGCTTCACAGGGAGGGGGAAAGAGACCCAGTACTTC
J: TRBJ2-3; size: NA; D: NA; V: TRBV5-8; CDR3: CASSHTDTQYF; DNA: TGTGCCAGCAGCCACACGGATACGCAGTATTTT
J: TRBJ2-3; size: NA; D: NA; V: TRBV4-1; CDR3: CASSQASAWGTDTQYF; DNA: TGCGCCAGCAGCCAGGCTAGCGCCTGGGGCACAGATACGCAGTATTTT
J: TRBJ1-1; size: medium-sized; D: NA; V: TRBV14; CDR3: CASSQGTRTEAFF; DNA: TGTGCCAGCAGCCAAGGCACCCGGACTGAAGCTTTCTTT
J: TRBJ2-7; size: NA; D: TRBD1; V: TRBV5-6; CDR3: CASSDYGTGSRYEQYF; DNA: TGTGCCAGCAGCGACTACGGGACAGGGTCCCGCTACGAGCAGTACTTC
J: TRBJ1-1; size: NA; D: NA; V: TRBV7-8; CDR3: CASSLASAGVTEAFF; DNA: TGTGCCAGCAGCTTAGCGTCTGCAGGGGTAACTGAAGCTTTCTTT
J: TRBJ2-1; size: NA; D: TRBD2; V: TRBV6-1; CDR3: CASRASGEGRYEQFF; DNA: TGTGCCAGCAGGGCCTCCGGGGAGGGAAGATATGAGCAGTTCTTC
J: TRBJ2-2; size: few; D: TRBD2; V: TRBV5-1; CDR3: CASSLNEAGPNTGELFF; DNA: TGCGCCAGCAGCTTGAACGAAGCGGGGCCGAACACCGGGGAGCTGTTTTTT
J: TRBJ1-6; size: NA; D: TRBD1; V: TRBV28; CDR3: CASSSGTAFHF; DNA: TGTGCCAGCAGCTCCGGGACAGCGTTCCACTTT
J: TRBJ2-2; size: NA; D: NA; V: TRBV29-1; CDR3: CSVETGELFF; DNA: TGCAGCGTCGAGACCGGGGAGCTGTTTTTT